The 29 T cell receptor beta chains below were found in one sample sequenced in a study of blood T cell repertoires in COVID-19. Clones were sequenced by immunoSEQ multiplex PCR, and TCRdb holds only the in-frame ones, with some missing. The table lists 200,000 to 250,000 clones, about four fifths of them singletons, with 6% to 8.5% in the top ten. Sequencing input: peripheral blood. These receptors came from a woman aged 45 to 65 with active or convalescent COVID-19.

The chain carries TRBV27 and TRBJ1-4; TRBD1 matches at 7 bases. Losses at the gene ends were 5 bases for V and 3 bases for J; bases not matched to a gene: 9. Looked up from germline, CDR1 is MNHEY and CDR2 is SMNVEV (reference sequence). CDR3 length: 16 residues. The CDR3 sequence is CASSPRPGQPNEKLFF. The DNA of the CDR3 is TGTGCCAGCAGTCCGCGGCCGGGACAGCCTAATGAAAAACTGTTTTTT.

The chain employs TRBV18 and TRBJ2-6; maybe TRBD1 (5 bases). From germline, CDR1 is KGHSH and CDR2 LQKENI. CDR3 length: 17 residues. The V end lost 5 bases, the J end lost 0 bases, and 14 bases lay between the germline ends. The CDR3 loop is CASSAQVWSSGANVLTF. The CDR3 DNA follows: TGTGCCAGCTCAGCACAGGTTTGGAGCTCTGGGGCCAACGTCCTGACTTTC.

This chain links TRBV3-1 (or the pseudogene TRBV3-2) with TRBJ1-6; TRBD1 aligns across 9 bases. This CDR3 is 14 amino acids long. V trimming: 2 bases; J trimming: 12 bases; junction bases outside the gene matches: 5. Germline V CDR1 and CDR2: LGHDT, YNNKEL (reference sequence). This CDR3 reads CASSQIGQGLPLHF. CDR3 DNA sequence: TGTGCCAGCAGCCAAATCGGACAGGGGCTACCCCTCCACTTT.

The table lists this clone with a few counts. The V call is TRBV27, the J call TRBJ2-7, with a weak D call TRBD2 (5 bases). The CDR3 is made up of 12 amino acids. The V end lost 6 bases, the J end lost 1 base, and 7 bases lay between the germline ends. Germline loops: CDR1 MNHEY, CDR2 SMNVEV (reference sequence). The CDR3 loop is CASRGSSYEQYF. In nucleotides, the CDR3 is TGTGCCAGCAGAGGGAGTTCCTACGAGCAGTACTTC.

V usage is TRBV9 and J usage is TRBJ1-1; 8 bases are a match to TRBD1. This CDR3 is 16 amino acids long. V shed 0 bases, J shed 2 bases, and the junction held 6 bases outside the gene matches. Looked up from germline, CDR1 is SGDLS and CDR2 is YYNGEE. CDR3 sequence reads: CASSVAGGQGNTEAFF. CDR3 in DNA: TGTGCCAGCAGCGTAGCTGGAGGACAGGGTAACACTGAAGCTTTCTTT.

The chain combines TRBV20-1 with TRBJ2-3, with D unclear. The CDR3 is made up of 15 amino acids. V lost 3 bases to trimming and J lost 0 bases, with 13 bases between them. Germline V CDR1 and CDR2: DFQATT, SNEGSKA (reference sequence). The CDR3 sequence is CSASSRSTSTDTQYF. For the CDR3, the DNA is TGCAGTGCTAGTAGCCGATCCACTAGCACAGATACGCAGTATTTT.

The rearrangement uses TRBV29-1 and TRBJ2-3, with 7 bases lining up with TRBD1. CDR3 length: 12 amino acids. Germline V gene sequence: CDR1 SQVTM, CDR2 ANQGSEA. The V gene end was trimmed by 8 bases and the J gene end by 3 bases; junction bases not matched to a gene: 5. CDR3 nucleotides: TGCAGCATCCTGACAGGGACAGATACGCAGTATTTT. Translated, it gives CSILTGTDTQYF.

V and J are TRBV5-6 and TRBJ2-7; maybe TRBD1 (5 bases). Germline lookup yields CDR1 SGHDT and CDR2 YYEEEE. The ends were cut back, 1 base at V and 3 bases at J, with 17 bases in the middle. The CDR3 sequence is 16 residues long. Here the CDR3 DNA reads TGTGCCAGCAGCTTGATTCGAGCTCTACAGGACTACGAGCAGTACTTC. Its translation: CASSLIRALQDYEQYF.

CDR3 bases: TGTGCCAGCAGCACCCGGACAGCCGTCTCCTACGAGCAGTACTTC. It codes for CASSTRTAVSYEQYF. J is TRBJ2-7 and V is TRBV5-4, with TRBD1 as a possible D gene (6 bases). V dropped 4 bases and J dropped 0 bases, with 14 bases sitting between them. Germline V gene data show CDR1 as SGHNT and CDR2 as YYREEE (reference sequence). The CDR3 has 15 amino acids.

The J gene is TRBJ2-7, the V gene TRBV6-5; 10 bases match TRBD2. With 6 bases clipped from V and 2 bases from J, the junction kept 7 bases outside the gene matches. Per the germline V gene, CDR1 is MNHEY and CDR2 is SVGAGI. This CDR3 has 15 residues. The CDR3 coding sequence is TGTGCCAGCAGCCGTTCCACTAGCGGGGCCTACGAGCAGTACTTC. This encodes CASSRSTSGAYEQYF.

This chain links TRBV5-8 with TRBJ2-3, with 9 bases aligning to TRBD2. The V and J ends lost 8 bases and 2 bases, in that order; junction bases with no gene match: 3. Looked up from germline, CDR1 is SGHTS and CDR2 is YDEGEE. The CDR3 totals 13 residues. In nucleotides, the CDR3 is TGTGCCAGTCCTAGCGGGATCACAGATACGCAGTATTTT. Translated, it gives CASPSGITDTQYF.

The chain carries TRBV2 and TRBJ2-3; perhaps TRBD2 as D (5 bases). With 5 bases removed from V and 2 bases from J, the gap between germline ends came to 14 bases. The length of the CDR3 is 15 residues. CDR1 and CDR2 from the germline V gene are SNHLY and FYNNEI. CDR3 protein: CASSPASSLTDTQYF. For the CDR3, the DNA is TGTGCCAGCAGTCCCGCTAGCTCACTCACAGATACGCAGTATTTT. The full variable domain, rest sourced from reference TRBV2 and TRBJ2-3, is EPEVTQTPSHQVTQMGQEVILRCVPISNHLYFYWYRQILGQKVEFLVSFYNNEISEKSEIFDDQFSVERPDGSNFTLKIRSTKLEDSAMYFCASSPASSLTDTQYFGPGTRLTVL.

V and J are TRBV12-3 or TRBV12-4 and TRBJ2-5; 11 bases are shared with TRBD1. Trimming cost V 6 bases and J 5 bases; bases outside gene matches: 2. The CDR3 consists of 13 residues. This CDR3 reads CASRGQGGETQYF. The CDR3 DNA reads as TGTGCCAGCAGGGGACAGGGGGGTGAGACCCAGTACTTC.

This chain links TRBV5-1 with TRBJ1-6; the match to TRBD1 covers 8 bases. This CDR3 comprises 17 residues. V lost 4 bases, J lost 0 bases, and 6 bases stayed unmatched. In germline, CDR1 is SGHRS, CDR2 YFSETQ. The CDR3 coding sequence is TGCGCCAGCAGCATCGGGACAGGAGGCTCCTATAATTCACCCCTCCACTTT. This gives the protein CASSIGTGGSYNSPLHF.

This rearrangement joins TRBV5-4 to TRBJ2-1, with 8 positions matching TRBD1. V trimming: 7 bases; J trimming: 6 bases; junction bases outside the gene matches: 6. This CDR3 contains 13 residues. Germline V gene lookup returns CDR1 SGHNT and CDR2 YYREEE (reference sequence). The CDR3 sequence is CASRRGQGNEQFF. In nucleotides, the CDR3 is TGTGCCAGCCGCCGAGGACAGGGCAATGAGCAGTTCTTC.

The rearrangement links TRBV5-4 to TRBJ2-5; TRBD2 matches 9 bases. The trim removed 1 base at V and 1 base at J, leaving 5 bases unmatched. This CDR3 is 16 amino acids long. Germline CDR1 is SGHNT and CDR2 is YYREEE (reference sequence). CDR3 residues: CASSLRTSAPQETQYF. CDR3 nucleotides: TGTGCCAGCAGCTTGAGGACTAGCGCCCCCCAAGAGACCCAGTACTTC.

The V call is TRBV6-6, the J call TRBJ2-7, with no clear D. This CDR3 has 16 amino acids. CDR1 is MNHNY, CDR2 SVGAGI, per germline (reference sequence). The V end was cut by 2 bases, the J end by 3 bases, with 17 bases between. This CDR3 reads CASSYAASYSGYEQYV. The DNA of the CDR3 is TGTGCCAGCAGTTACGCCGCCTCCTATTCGGGCTACGAGCAGTACGTC.

V is TRBV6-1 and J is TRBJ2-5; the match to TRBD1 covers 10 bases. This CDR3 comprises 14 residues. CDR1 MNHNS and CDR2 SASEGT come from the germline V gene. The J segment lost 5 bases and the V segment lost 1 base, leaving 1 base of the junction unmatched. The CDR3 is CASSEGQGAETQYF. CDR3 bases: TGTGCCAGCAGTGAAGGACAGGGGGCGGAGACCCAGTACTTC.

This clone has only a few counts. This chain connects TRBV2 to TRBJ1-5; 9 bases map to TRBD1. The trim removed 6 bases at V and 4 bases at J, leaving 10 bases unmatched. The germline V gene encodes CDR1 SNHLY and CDR2 FYNNEI. This CDR3 is built from 16 residues. For the CDR3, the DNA is TGTGCCAGCAGGGGGGACAGGGCCATACCTAATCAGCCCCAGCATTTT. Its translation: CASRGDRAIPNQPQHF.

The chain couples TRBV5-1 to TRBJ2-7; a possible D gene is TRBD2 (6 bases). CDR1 and CDR2 (germline): SGHRS, YFSETQ. The CDR3 runs to 12 residues. The V and J ends lost 4 bases and 2 bases respectively, with 7 bases between them. The CDR3 DNA is TGCGCCAGCAGCGCGGGGACCTACGAGCAGTACTTC. Translating it yields CASSAGTYEQYF.

The rearrangement links TRBV4-1 to TRBJ1-6; a possible D gene is TRBD1 (5 bases). The CDR3 is made up of 20 amino acids. Germline CDR1 reads MGHRA; CDR2 reads YSYEKL. The V and J ends lost 0 bases and 0 bases respectively, with 18 bases between them. Here the CDR3 DNA reads TGCGCCAGCAGCCAAGAGGGGGGACGGCCGGGAAGCTCCTATAATTCACCCCTCCACTTT. It translates to CASSQEGGRPGSSYNSPLHF.

The V call is TRBV27, the J call TRBJ1-1; tentative D call: TRBD1 (5 bases). The germline V and J ends were trimmed by 3 bases and 2 bases, with 19 bases remaining between them. The germline V gene has CDR1 MNHEY and CDR2 SMNVEV (reference sequence). This CDR3 is 17 amino acids long. The CDR3 sequence is CASSFLGVGQGNTEAFF. Here the CDR3 DNA reads TGTGCCAGCAGTTTCTTAGGGGTTGGGCAGGGAAACACTGAAGCTTTCTTT.

The chain recombines TRBV5-6 with TRBJ1-2, with D unclear. Trimming stripped 4 bases from V and 0 bases from J, with 13 bases between. From germline, CDR1 is SGHDT and CDR2 YYEEEE. The CDR3 contains 15 residues. CDR3 in amino acids: CASSPQTGANYGYTF. DNA of the CDR3: TGTGCCAGCAGCCCCCAGACCGGGGCTAACTATGGCTACACCTTC.

The chain links TRBV28 to TRBJ2-7; 7 nucleotides line up with TRBD1. After removal of 5 bases from V and 2 bases from J, the junction contained 9 bases not matched to a gene. The V gene's germline CDR1 is MDHEN and CDR2 SYDVKM. This CDR3 has 15 residues. CDR3 sequence reads: CASSTAGTAAYEQYV. The DNA of the CDR3 is TGTGCCAGCAGTACCGCCGGGACAGCCGCCTACGAGCAGTACGTC.

The gene calls are TRBV28 and TRBJ1-5; 11 bases are shared with TRBD1. This CDR3 spans 18 amino acids. From germline, CDR1 is MDHEN and CDR2 SYDVKM. J gave up 0 bases and V 9 bases, and 13 bases lay outside the gene matches. Here the CDR3 reads CASNRTGGFWDSNQPQHF. The CDR3 nucleotides read TGTGCCAGTAATAGGACAGGGGGCTTTTGGGATAGCAATCAGCCCCAGCATTTT.

CDR3 bases: TGCGCCAGCAGTGAGCAGGGGGCGCCGGGGACAGATACGCAGTATTTT. Protein sequence: CASSEQGAPGTDTQYF. The chain combines TRBV10-1 with TRBJ2-3, with TRBD1 identical over 8 bases. This CDR3 has 16 residues. The junction had 7 bases not matched to a gene; V was cut back by 2 bases and J by 3 bases. CDR1 and CDR2 (germline): WNHNN, SYGVQD (reference sequence).

This chain uses TRBV10-3 with TRBJ1-1; 8 bases agree with TRBD1. This CDR3 has 15 residues. The ends lost 4 bases at V and 5 bases at J; junction bases unmatched: 9. CDR1 and CDR2 (germline): ENHRY, SYGVKD. CDR3 in DNA: TGTGCCATCAGTGGAACCGGGACAGGCGGAACTGAAGCTTTCTTT. It translates to CAISGTGTGGTEAFF.

V and J are TRBV25-1 and TRBJ2-7; D is possibly TRBD1 (5 bases). Germline loops: CDR1 MGHDK, CDR2 SYGVNS. CDR3 length equals 13 residues. The germline V and J ends were trimmed by 2 bases and 5 bases, with 10 bases remaining between them. The DNA of the CDR3 is TGTGCCAGCAGTGAACCAGGGATCCACGAGCAGTACTTC. Its protein is CASSEPGIHEQYF.

The J gene is TRBJ1-3, the V gene TRBV2, with a weak D call TRBD1 (5 bases). The CDR3 is 13 amino acids. CDR1 and CDR2 (germline): SNHLY, FYNNEI. The chain's CDR3 is CADSGGSGNTIYF. The CDR3 DNA is TGTGCTGATTCCGGGGGCTCTGGAAACACCATATATTTT.